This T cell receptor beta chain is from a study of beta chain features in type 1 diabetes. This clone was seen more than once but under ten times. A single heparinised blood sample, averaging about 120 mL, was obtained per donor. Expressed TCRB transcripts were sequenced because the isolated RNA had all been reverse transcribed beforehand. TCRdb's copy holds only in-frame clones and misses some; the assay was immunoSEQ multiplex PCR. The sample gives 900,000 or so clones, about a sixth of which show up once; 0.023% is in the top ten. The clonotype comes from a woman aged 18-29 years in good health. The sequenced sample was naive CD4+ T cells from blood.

DNA of the CDR3: TGTGCCAGCAGTTTAGAGGGGGCGCGGGGAAAACTGTTTTTT. It translates to CASSLEGARGKLFF. The V gene is TRBV28, the J gene TRBJ1-4, with 7 bases fitting TRBD1. CDR3 size: 14 residues. The V and J ends lost 2 bases and 10 bases, in that order; junction bases with no gene match: 7. Germline V lookup: CDR1 MDHEN, CDR2 SYDVKM.